A selection of T cell receptor beta chains follows, all from one sample in a study of response to subunit inactivated influenza vaccine. TCRdb re-called the RT-PCR reads with MiXCR, one entry per CDR3 protein. This table has 450,000 to 600,000 distinct CDR3 sequences, 6% to 9% appearing once. Sequenced material: PBMCs from blood, taken roughly 24 months after vaccination. These receptors originate from a man between 50 and 69 years old who received an inactivated influenza vaccine. Both conserved end residues are part of each CDR3. The D gene is left open where the match is weak. Clone size is stated in some rows and not others, as once, few, many or a class when expanded.

v_gene	abundance	j_gene	d_gene	CDR3nt	CDR3aa
TRBV20-1	many	TRBJ2-3	.	TGCAGTGCCGAAGTCTCTAGCACAGATACGCAGTATTTT	CSAEVSSTDTQYF
TRBV2	.	TRBJ2-4	.	TGTGCCAGCACCCCGGAGCAAAAAAACATTCAGTACTTC	CASTPEQKNIQYF
TRBV18	many	TRBJ2-1	.	TGTGCCAGCTCACACCAGTACAATGAGCAGTTCTTC	CASSHQYNEQFF
TRBV7-9	many	TRBJ2-1	TRBD1	TGTGCCAGCAGCTTAGGGACAGGGCACTACAATGAGCAGTTCTTC	CASSLGTGHYNEQFF
TRBV15	few	TRBJ2-1	TRBD2	TGTGCCACCAGCAGCCGGCAGCGGGGGGCCTACAATGAGCAGTTCTTC	CATSSRQRGAYNEQFF
TRBV20-1	few	TRBJ2-2	.	TGCAGTGCTAGAGAGGGAAGCGGCGGGGAGCTGTTTTTT	CSAREGSGGELFF
TRBV20-1	few	TRBJ2-3	TRBD1	TGCAGTGCTGACGACAGGGTGCCAGATACGCAGTATTTT	CSADDRVPDTQYF
TRBV4-1	.	TRBJ2-2	TRBD2	TGCGCCAGCAGCCAAGATTCTAGCGGCCGGAACACCGGGGAGCTGTTTTTT	CASSQDSSGRNTGELFF
TRBV20-1	many	TRBJ1-5	TRBD1	TGCAGTGCTGGGACAGCCAACTTGCCTCCCCAGCATTTT	CSAGTANLPPQHF
TRBV5-1	few	TRBJ1-2	.	TGCGCCAGCAGCTTGGGGAGGGACTACTATGGCTACACCTTC	CASSLGRDYYGYTF
TRBV4-3	many	TRBJ1-2	.	TGCGCCAGCAGCTGGGGAAGTAGGACAGTTAGTAACTATGGCTACACCTTC	CASSWGSRTVSNYGYTF
TRBV6-2/TRBV6-3	many	TRBJ2-2	.	TGTGCCAGCAGTTACTCGATGGTGTGGGGACCCTCAACCGGGGAGCTGTTTTTT	CASSYSMVWGPSTGELFF
TRBV12-3/TRBV12-4	.	TRBJ2-3	TRBD1	TGTGCCAGCAGTTCAGGGGGCGCAGATACGCAGTATTTT	CASSSGGADTQYF
TRBV15	many	TRBJ1-5	.	TGTGCCACCAGCAGAGATAGGCCAGGGAGAACCAATCAGCCCCAGCATTTT	CATSRDRPGRTNQPQHF
TRBV4-1	.	TRBJ2-1	TRBD2	TGCGCCAGCAGAACAACTAGCGGGAGTGTTCGGTTCCGGCAGTTCTTC	CASRTTSGSVRFRQFF
TRBV6-5	.	TRBJ1-6	.	TGTGCCAGCAGTTACAATGGGGCTGGGGCACCCCTCCACTTT	CASSYNGAGAPLHF
TRBV20-1	few	TRBJ2-7	.	TGCAGTGCTGATTCCGATCAGGGGTACGAGCAGTACTTC	CSADSDQGYEQYF
TRBV9	many	TRBJ2-1	.	TGTGCCAGCAGCGTCTCAAGCGGCTCCTACAATGAGCAGTTCTTC	CASSVSSGSYNEQFF
TRBV11-2	many	TRBJ2-5	TRBD1	TGTGCCAGCAGCTGGACCCCGGGACAGTGGATCCTTGGGCAAGAGACCCAGTACTTC	CASSWTPGQWILGQETQYF
TRBV4-1	many	TRBJ2-1	.	TGCGCCAGCAGTCCAAACAGGTTAAGCTCCTACAATGAGCAGTTCTTC	CASSPNRLSSYNEQFF
TRBV7-9	few	TRBJ1-3	.	TGTGCCAGCAGCTTAGATATGGGGATTGGAAACACCATATATTTT	CASSLDMGIGNTIYF
TRBV20-1	.	TRBJ2-7	.	TGCAGTGCTAAGATAGGGACCTACGAGCAGTACTTC	CSAKIGTYEQYF
TRBV20-1	.	TRBJ1-5	TRBD1	TGCAGTGCTAGAGTTGCGGGACAGAGCAATCAGCCCCAGCATTTT	CSARVAGQSNQPQHF
TRBV12-3/TRBV12-4	many	TRBJ2-5	.	TGTGCCAGCAGCCACGGGGGGCGAGAGACCCAGTACTTC	CASSHGGRETQYF
TRBV20-1	.	TRBJ1-2	TRBD1	TGCAGTGCTAGGGGCCTGATCCGGGACAGTTACACCTTC	CSARGLIRDSYTF
TRBV10-2	.	TRBJ2-7	.	TGCGCCAGCAGCTACATGGATTCCTACGAGCAGTACTTC	CASSYMDSYEQYF
TRBV24-1	few	TRBJ2-3	.	TGTGCCACCAGTGAACCTCGACAGGCAGACACAGATACGCAGTATTTT	CATSEPRQADTDTQYF
TRBV7-2	.	TRBJ1-4	.	TGTGCCAGCAGCTCGAGGGCCCAGGGCCGTGAAAAACTGTTTTTT	CASSSRAQGREKLFF
TRBV27	.	TRBJ1-3	.	TGTGCCAGCAGTTCCGGGGGTCCTGGAAACACCATATATTTT	CASSSGGPGNTIYF
TRBV6-1	few	TRBJ1-5	.	TGTGCCAGCAGTGGTTTGAGGAATAGCAATCAGCCCCAGCATTTT	CASSGLRNSNQPQHF
TRBV5-5	many	TRBJ2-3	TRBD2	TGTGCCAGCAGCTTGCGGCGAGCGGGAGGGATAGATACGCAGTATTTT	CASSLRRAGGIDTQYF
TRBV7-2	few	TRBJ1-4	.	TGTGCCAGCAGCTTAGAACGGGCCTCGTTTAATGAAAAACTGTTTTTT	CASSLERASFNEKLFF
TRBV7-2	.	TRBJ2-7	.	TGTGCCAGCAGCTTAGCGGGCAGCTATGGCGAGCAGTACTTC	CASSLAGSYGEQYF
TRBV30	.	TRBJ2-7	TRBD1	TGTGCCTGGAGCCGGGACAGGGGAACCTACGAGCAGTACTTC	CAWSRDRGTYEQYF
TRBV25-1	many	TRBJ1-6	TRBD1	TGTGCCAGCAGTGAAAGAGTTGGTCTGACAGGGCCCAATTCACCCCTCCACTTT	CASSERVGLTGPNSPLHF
TRBV4-1	.	TRBJ2-6	.	TGCGCCAGCAGCCAATTCCCCTCTGGGGCCAACGTCCTGACTTTC	CASSQFPSGANVLTF
TRBV24-1	many	TRBJ1-2	TRBD1	TGTGCCACCAGTGAATGGGACAGGGGGGTCTATGGCTACACCTTC	CATSEWDRGVYGYTF
TRBV20-1	.	TRBJ2-7	TRBD2	TGCAGTGCCGCCTCTAGCGGGAGTTGGGAGCAGTACTTC	CSAASSGSWEQYF
TRBV7-9	.	TRBJ2-7	.	TGTGCCAGCAGCATCGCAGGGGTGACGTACGAGCAGTACTTC	CASSIAGVTYEQYF
TRBV2	many	TRBJ1-5	.	TGTGCCAGCAGTGTCTCAGGGGCCGGCAATCAGCCCCAGCATTTT	CASSVSGAGNQPQHF
TRBV5-1	.	TRBJ1-1	TRBD1	TGCGCCAGCAGCCCCCGACAGGGGGCGAACACTGAAGCTTTCTTT	CASSPRQGANTEAFF